The 22 T cell receptor beta chains given below trace back to one sample, sequenced in a study of blood T cells in healthy people across ages. Next came a second PCR, run for roughly 6 to 11 cycles, which used a sample-barcoded 5' primer along with a J-beta primer mix. A single record per CDR3 protein comes from TCRdb applying MiXCR to the 5' RACE reads. The table records around 1.5 million distinct CDR3 sequences, approximately 59% of them present only once. The sequenced sample consisted of blood. These receptors all come from a man aged 18 to 29 in good health.

This clonotype has more than one count but fewer than ten. The chain joins TRBV29-1 to TRBJ2-2; D call uncertain. This CDR3 region has 13 residues. Germline CDR1 and CDR2: SQVTM and ANQGSEA. V lost 3 bases and J lost 2, with 7 bases in between. The CDR3 nucleotides read TGCAGCGTTGAGCGTGTAAACACCGGGGAGCTGTTTTTT. This codes for CSVERVNTGELFF.

The rearrangement uses TRBV11-2 and TRBJ2-7; no clear D gene. CDR1 and CDR2 from the germline V gene are SGHAT and FQNNGV. The CDR3 loop spans 14 amino acids. V lost 0 bases and J lost 3, with 9 bases in between. Here the CDR3 reads CASSLDFGDYEQYF. CDR3 bases: TGTGCCAGCAGCTTAGATTTTGGGGACTACGAGCAGTACTTC. Drawing the rest from reference TRBV11-2 and TRBJ2-7, the complete variable domain is EAGVAQSPRYKIIEKRQSVAFWCNPISGHATLYWYQQILGQGPKLLIQFQNNGVVDDSQLPKDRFSAERLKGVDSTLKIQPAKLEDSAVYLCASSLDFGDYEQYFGPGTRLTVT.

The genes are TRBV3-1 and TRBJ2-4; a weak D match, TRBD1 (5 bases). The end of the DNA fits TRBJ2-5 better, so the J call may be wrong. Germline CDR1 is LGHDT and CDR2 is YNNKEL (reference sequence). The CDR3 has 16 residues. The CDR3 DNA sequence: TGTGCCAGCAGCCAAGTGCAGGGCGTTATCCAAGAGACCCAGTACTTC. This encodes CASSQVQGVIQETQYF.

The gene calls are TRBV3-1 and TRBJ2-7; no reliable D call. The V end was cut by 0 bases, the J end by 4 bases, with 13 bases between. The CDR3 runs 15 residues. Germline CDR1 reads LGHDT; CDR2 reads YNNKEL (reference sequence). CDR3 nucleotides: TGTGCCAGCAGCCAAGATCCGAGGATAGGATACGAGCAGTACTTC. It translates to CASSQDPRIGYEQYF.

This clonotype was counted between two and nine times. Germline and junction disagree at one end, which may indicate a read error. This chain joins TRBV7-7 and TRBJ2-1; perhaps TRBD2 as D (6 bases). The CDR3 runs to 13 residues. Germline lookup yields CDR1 SSHAT and CDR2 FNYEAQ (reference sequence). CDR3 residues: CASSLGSGDEQFF. The CDR3 coding sequence is TGTGCTAGCAGCTTAGGGTCGGGGGATGAGCAGTTCTTC.

The chain links TRBV20-1 to TRBJ2-3; 10 positions agree with TRBD1. The ends lost 4 bases at V and 4 bases at J; junction bases unmatched: 11. This CDR3 spans 16 amino acids. Germline-derived CDR1 and CDR2 are DFQATT and SNEGSKA (reference sequence). The CDR3 protein is CSAIPNRDRGSDTQYF. The CDR3 DNA is TGCAGTGCTATACCCAACCGGGACAGGGGCTCAGATACGCAGTATTTT.

The CDR3 spells CASSLSTESQDTEAFF. DNA for the CDR3: TGTGCCAGCAGCTTATCAACAGAATCACAGGACACTGAAGCTTTCTTT. The chain uses TRBV7-9 and TRBJ1-1, with a weak D call TRBD1 (5 bases). The CDR3 sequence is 16 residues long. Germline loops: CDR1 SEHNR, CDR2 FQNEAQ (reference sequence). Trimming shortened V by 2 bases and J by 3 bases, and 16 bases separated the two germline ends.

This clonotype was counted a few times. J is TRBJ1-6 and V is TRBV6-6, with D perhaps TRBD1 (5 bases). CDR1 and CDR2 from the germline V gene are MNHNY and SVGAGI (reference sequence). CDR3 length: 17 amino acids. V was cut by 2 bases and J by 4 bases, with 15 bases left in between. The CDR3 nucleotides are TGTGCCAGCAGTTACCCACCCGACAGAACATATAATTCACCCCTCCACTTT. Translating gives CASSYPPDRTYNSPLHF.

This clonotype was counted a few times. The chain carries TRBV6-6 and TRBJ1-2; 7 bases agree with TRBD1. From germline, CDR1 is MNHNY and CDR2 SVGAGI (reference sequence). V lost 5 bases to trimming and J lost 3 bases; unmatched junction nucleotides: 9. This CDR3 region has 15 residues. The CDR3 nucleotides read TGTGCCAGCAGTCACGACAGGGTTTACGACTATGGCTACACCTTC. It is translated as CASSHDRVYDYGYTF.

The chain combines TRBV18 with TRBJ2-5; a possible D gene is TRBD1 (5 bases). The CDR3 runs to 14 residues. Per the germline V gene, CDR1 is KGHSH and CDR2 is LQKENI. The V and J ends lost 0 bases and 4 bases respectively, with 9 bases between them. DNA of the CDR3: TGTGCCAGCTCACCACCTTCTAGGGGAGAGACCCAGTACTTC. Amino acid sequence: CASSPPSRGETQYF.

V is TRBV4-1 and J is TRBJ1-1; D is unresolved. This CDR3 spans 16 amino acids. V was trimmed by 1 base and J by 0 bases, leaving 12 bases between them. From germline, CDR1 is MGHRA and CDR2 YSYEKL. The CDR3 loop is CASSQVFVRMNTEAFF. The CDR3, as DNA: TGCGCCAGCAGCCAAGTATTTGTTAGAATGAACACTGAAGCTTTCTTT.

The chain is built from TRBV29-1 and TRBJ2-1, with TRBD2 matching over 9 bases. Germline V gene data show CDR1 as SQVTM and CDR2 as ANQGSEA. Trimming removed 0 bases from V and 10 bases from J; junction bases left unmatched: 13. The CDR3 spans 16 residues. As DNA, the CDR3 is TGCAGCGTTGAAGATCTTCAGGCGGGGGGGAGCGGAGAGCAGTTCTTC. Residues: CSVEDLQAGGSGEQFF.

The rearrangement links TRBV7-9 to TRBJ2-4; possibly TRBD2 for D (6 bases). Trimming pared 4 bases from V and 7 bases from J, leaving 14 bases between. Per the germline V gene, CDR1 is SEHNR and CDR2 is FQNEAQ (reference sequence). The CDR3 runs 14 residues. The CDR3 nucleotides read TGTGCCAGCAGCTGGGACTGGGGAGCGAACATTCAGTACTTC. Amino acid sequence: CASSWDWGANIQYF.

Comment on this clonotype: A junction boundary mismatches the germline segment, possibly from a read error. The V call is TRBV29-1, the J call TRBJ2-1, with no clear D. Germline V CDR1 and CDR2: SQVTM, ANQGSEA. The CDR3 consists of 14 residues. Written as DNA, the CDR3 is TGCAGCGTTGAAGTCCTCTCTACCTACGATGAGCAGTTCTTC. Amino acids: CSVEVLSTYDEQFF.

This clonotype has just one count. The V and J genes are TRBV12-3 or TRBV12-4 and TRBJ1-2; D uncertain. There are 12 residues in the CDR3. V shed 2 bases and J shed 7 bases, with 8 bases lying between them. CDR3 bases: TGTGCCAGCAGTTTATTTGAAACTGGCTACACCTTC. Protein: CASSLFETGYTF.

This chain joins TRBV5-5 and TRBJ2-1; TRBD2 aligns across 7 bases. The junction had 9 bases not matched to a gene; V was cut back by 4 bases and J by 8 bases. The CDR3 extends over 14 amino acids. The germline V gene encodes CDR1 SGHKS and CDR2 YYEKEE (reference sequence). CDR3 DNA sequence: TGTGCCAGCAGCCAAGGGAGGGCCAGCGATGAGCAGTTCTTC. Its protein product is CASSQGRASDEQFF.

The genes are TRBV2 and TRBJ2-5; D ambiguous. The assigned J gene may be wrong: the sequence end matches TRBJ2-7 better. The V gene's germline CDR1 is SNHLY and CDR2 FYNNEI. The length of the CDR3 is 12 residues. The CDR3 protein is CASSEFRYEQYF. CDR3 sequence (DNA): TGTGCCAGCAGTGAATTCAGGTACGAGCAGTACTTC.

The rearrangement uses TRBV7-8 and TRBJ1-2; 7 bases map to TRBD1. The CDR3 is 14 residues long. Per the germline V gene, CDR1 is SGHVS and CDR2 is FQNEAQ. After removal of 0 bases from V and 6 bases from J, the junction contained 4 bases not matched to a gene. The CDR3 region is CASSLAYTGDGYTF. CDR3 sequence (DNA): TGTGCCAGCAGCTTAGCGTATACAGGGGATGGCTACACCTTC.

Turning to this clonotype: Relative to the germline gene, one junction end is altered; a read error may explain this. The rearrangement links TRBV13 to TRBJ2-5; D is uncertain. The CDR3 spans 14 residues. Germline loops: CDR1 PRHDT, CDR2 FYEKMQ (reference sequence). The CDR3 DNA sequence: TGTACCAGCACCCTATCGGGTATCCAAGAGACCCAGTACTTC. Residues: CTSTLSGIQETQYF.

This clonotype has just a few counts. V gene TRBV7-8 combines with J gene TRBJ2-5; D is possibly TRBD2 (5 bases). From germline, CDR1 is SGHVS and CDR2 FQNEAQ. The CDR3 totals 14 residues. V lost 3 bases, J lost 1 base, and 9 bases lay in between. For the CDR3, the DNA is TGTGCCAGCAGCTTCCCTAGCAGCCAAGAGACCCAGTACTTC. This gives the protein CASSFPSSQETQYF. Full variable domain (remainder filled in from reference TRBV7-8 and TRBJ2-5): GAGVSQSPRYKVAKRGQDVALRCDPISGHVSLFWYQQALGQGPEFLTYFQNEAQLDKSGLPSDRFFAERPEGSVSTLKIQRTQQEDSAVYLCASSFPSSQETQYFGPGTRLLVL.

The rearrangement uses TRBV6-5 and TRBJ2-3; the D gene is possibly TRBD1 (5 bases). V was shortened by 5 bases and J by 0 bases, with 9 bases between the two germline ends. In germline, CDR1 is MNHEY, CDR2 SVGAGI. CDR3 size: 14 residues. The CDR3 sequence is CASSDSPSTDTQYF. CDR3 DNA sequence: TGTGCCAGCAGTGACAGCCCAAGCACAGATACGCAGTATTTT.

Regarding this clonotype: A much larger clone differs from this one at a single base, so this may be a read error. The chain uses TRBV6-2 or TRBV6-3 and TRBJ1-1; D unresolved. The CDR3 is made up of 14 amino acids. The germline CDR1 and CDR2 sequences are MNHEY and SVGEGT. CDR3 DNA: TGTGCCAGCAGTTACTCAGCTGAGAACACTGAAGCTCTCTTT. Its translation: CASSYSAENTEALF.